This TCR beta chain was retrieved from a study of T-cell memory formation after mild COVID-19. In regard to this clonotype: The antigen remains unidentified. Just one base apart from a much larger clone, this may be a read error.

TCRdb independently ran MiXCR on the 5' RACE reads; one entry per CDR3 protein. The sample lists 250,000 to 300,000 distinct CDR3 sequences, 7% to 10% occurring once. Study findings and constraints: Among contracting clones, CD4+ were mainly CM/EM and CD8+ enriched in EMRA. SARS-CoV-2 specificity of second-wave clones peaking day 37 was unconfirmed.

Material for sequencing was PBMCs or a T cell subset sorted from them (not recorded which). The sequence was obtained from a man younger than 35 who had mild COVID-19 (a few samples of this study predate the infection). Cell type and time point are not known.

DNA for the CDR3: TGTGCCAGCAGTGAATCTGGACAGGATCAGTTCTTC. Its protein product is CASSESGQDQFF. V usage is TRBV28 and J usage is TRBJ2-1; 7 bases are a match to TRBD1. With V trimmed by 5 bases and J by 13 bases, 8 bases remained unmatched. Germline V lookup: CDR1 MDHEN, CDR2 SYDVKM. There are 12 residues in the CDR3. Using reference TRBV28 and TRBJ2-1 for the parts outside the CDR3, the full variable domain is DVKVTQSSRYLVKRTGEKVFLECVQDMDHENMFWYRQDPGLGLRLIYFSYDVKMKEKGDIPEGYSVSREKKERFSLILESASTNQTSMYLCASSESGQDQFFGPGTRLTVL.